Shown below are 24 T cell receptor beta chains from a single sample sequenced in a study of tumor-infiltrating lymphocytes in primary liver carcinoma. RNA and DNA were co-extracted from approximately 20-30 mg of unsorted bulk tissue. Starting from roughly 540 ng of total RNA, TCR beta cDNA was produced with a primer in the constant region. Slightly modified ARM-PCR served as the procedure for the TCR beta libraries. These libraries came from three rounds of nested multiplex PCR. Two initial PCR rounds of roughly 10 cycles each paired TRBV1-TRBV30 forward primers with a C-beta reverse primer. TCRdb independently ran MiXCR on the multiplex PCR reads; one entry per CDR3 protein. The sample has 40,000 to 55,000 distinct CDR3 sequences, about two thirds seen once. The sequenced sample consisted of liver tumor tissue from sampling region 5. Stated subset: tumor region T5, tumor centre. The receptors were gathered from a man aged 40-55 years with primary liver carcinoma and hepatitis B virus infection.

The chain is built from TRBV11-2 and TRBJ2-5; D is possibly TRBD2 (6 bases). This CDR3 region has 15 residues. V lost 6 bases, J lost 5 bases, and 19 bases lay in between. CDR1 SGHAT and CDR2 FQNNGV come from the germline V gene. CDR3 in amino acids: CASRFRDSAQETQYF. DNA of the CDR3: TGTGCCAGCAGATTCCGGGACTCGGCCCAGGAGACCCAGTACTTC.

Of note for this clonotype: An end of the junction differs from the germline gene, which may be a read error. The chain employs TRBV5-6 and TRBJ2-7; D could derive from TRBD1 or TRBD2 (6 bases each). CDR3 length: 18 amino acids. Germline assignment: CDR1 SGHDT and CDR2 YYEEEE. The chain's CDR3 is CTSSHSSFTGTFLYEQYF. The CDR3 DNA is TGTACCAGCAGCCACTCCTCGTTTACAGGGACTTTCCTCTACGAGCAGTACTTC.

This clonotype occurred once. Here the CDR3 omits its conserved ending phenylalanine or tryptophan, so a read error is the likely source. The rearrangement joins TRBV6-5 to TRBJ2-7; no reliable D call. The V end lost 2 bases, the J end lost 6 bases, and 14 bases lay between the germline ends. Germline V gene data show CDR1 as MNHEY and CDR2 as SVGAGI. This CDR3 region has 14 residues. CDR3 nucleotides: TGTGCCAGCAGTTACCAGTCAACCCGTCTCGAGCAGTACCTC. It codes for CASSYQSTRLEQYL.

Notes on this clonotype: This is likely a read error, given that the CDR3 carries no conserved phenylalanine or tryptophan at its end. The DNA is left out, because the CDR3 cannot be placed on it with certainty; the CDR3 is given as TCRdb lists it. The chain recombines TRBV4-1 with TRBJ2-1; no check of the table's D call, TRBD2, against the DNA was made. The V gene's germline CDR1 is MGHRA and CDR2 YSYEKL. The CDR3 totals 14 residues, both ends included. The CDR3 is CASSQGLERGEQFL.

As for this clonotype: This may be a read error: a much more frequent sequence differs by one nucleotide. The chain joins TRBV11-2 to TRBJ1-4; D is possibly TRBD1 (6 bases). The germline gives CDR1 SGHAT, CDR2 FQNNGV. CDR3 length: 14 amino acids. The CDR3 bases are TGTGTCAACAGCTTAGGTCTTGGGGGGCTCAGGCTGTTTTTT. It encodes CVNSLGLGGLRLFF.

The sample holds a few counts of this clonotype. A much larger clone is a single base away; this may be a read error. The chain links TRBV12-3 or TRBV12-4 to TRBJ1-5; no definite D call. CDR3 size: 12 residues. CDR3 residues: CTSSLLAGPQHF. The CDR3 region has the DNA TGTACCAGCAGTTTATTAGCGGGACCCCAGCATTTT.

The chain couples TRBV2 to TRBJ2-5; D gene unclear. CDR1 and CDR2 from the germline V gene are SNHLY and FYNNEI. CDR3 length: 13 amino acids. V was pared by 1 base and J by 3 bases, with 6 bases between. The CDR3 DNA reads TGTGCCAGCAGTGAAGAAGGGAAAGAGACCCAGTACTTC. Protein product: CASSEEGKETQYF.

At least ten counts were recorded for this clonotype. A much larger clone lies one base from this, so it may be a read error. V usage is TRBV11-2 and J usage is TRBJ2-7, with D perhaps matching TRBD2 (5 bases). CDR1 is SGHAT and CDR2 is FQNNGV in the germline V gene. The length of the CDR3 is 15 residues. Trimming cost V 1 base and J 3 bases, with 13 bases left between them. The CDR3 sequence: CASSLGRGQSYEQYF. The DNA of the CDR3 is TGTGCCAGCAGCTTAGGTCGAGGGCAGAGCTACGAGCAGTACTTC.

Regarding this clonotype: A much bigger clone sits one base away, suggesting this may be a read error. CDR3 coding DNA: TGTGCCTGGAGTCTGGCGGACACTGAATCTTTCTTT. Protein: CAWSLADTESFF. The J gene is TRBJ1-1, the V gene TRBV30; possibly TRBD1 for D (5 bases). Germline V gene lookup returns CDR1 GTSNPN and CDR2 SVGIG (reference sequence). The CDR3 extends over 12 amino acids.

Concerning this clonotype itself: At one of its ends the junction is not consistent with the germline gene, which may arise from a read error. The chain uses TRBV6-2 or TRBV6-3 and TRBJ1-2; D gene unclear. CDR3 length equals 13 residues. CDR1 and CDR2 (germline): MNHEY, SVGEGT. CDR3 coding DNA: TGTGCCAGCTGTTACTCTGTACGGGTAGGCTGCACCTTC. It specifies CASCYSVRVGCTF.

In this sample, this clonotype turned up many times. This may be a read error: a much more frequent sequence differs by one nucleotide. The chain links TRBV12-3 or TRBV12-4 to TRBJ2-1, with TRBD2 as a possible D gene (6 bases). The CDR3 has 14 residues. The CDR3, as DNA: TGTGCCAGCAGTTTACCCCCGTCTAGCGATGAGCAGCTCTTC. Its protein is CASSLPPSSDEQLF.

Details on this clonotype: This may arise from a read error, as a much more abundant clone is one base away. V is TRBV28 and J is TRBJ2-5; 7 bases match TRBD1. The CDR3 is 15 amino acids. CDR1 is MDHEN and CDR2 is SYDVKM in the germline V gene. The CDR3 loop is CASSPHWTGEETRYF. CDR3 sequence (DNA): TGTGCCAGCAGTCCCCATTGGACAGGTGAAGAGACCCGGTACTTC.

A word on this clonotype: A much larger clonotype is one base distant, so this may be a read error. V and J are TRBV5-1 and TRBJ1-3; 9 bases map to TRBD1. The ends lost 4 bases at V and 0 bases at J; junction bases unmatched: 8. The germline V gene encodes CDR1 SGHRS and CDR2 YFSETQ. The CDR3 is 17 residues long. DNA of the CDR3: TGCGCCAGCAGCCTAACCGGGACAGGGAGCTCTGGAAACACCATATATTTT. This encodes CASSLTGTGSSGNTIYF.

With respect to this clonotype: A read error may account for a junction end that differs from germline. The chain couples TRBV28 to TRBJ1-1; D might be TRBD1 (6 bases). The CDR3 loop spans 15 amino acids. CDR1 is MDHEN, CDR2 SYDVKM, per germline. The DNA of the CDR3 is TGTACCAACAGTTACCGTGGCAGTGGGGGCACTGAAGCTTCCTTT. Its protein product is CTNSYRGSGGTEASF.

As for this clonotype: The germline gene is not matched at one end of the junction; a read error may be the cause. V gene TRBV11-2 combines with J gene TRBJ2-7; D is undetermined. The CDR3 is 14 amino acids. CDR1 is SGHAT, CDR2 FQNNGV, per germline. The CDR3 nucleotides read TGTGCCAGCAGCTTAACTGACGCTGCCCACGAGCAGTATTTC. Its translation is CASSLTDAAHEQYF.

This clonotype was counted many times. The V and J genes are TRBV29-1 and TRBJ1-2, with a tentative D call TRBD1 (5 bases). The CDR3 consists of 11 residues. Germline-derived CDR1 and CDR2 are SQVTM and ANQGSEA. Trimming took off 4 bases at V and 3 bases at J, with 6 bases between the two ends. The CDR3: CSVGQHYGYTF. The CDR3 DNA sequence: TGCAGCGTTGGACAGCACTATGGCTACACCTTC.

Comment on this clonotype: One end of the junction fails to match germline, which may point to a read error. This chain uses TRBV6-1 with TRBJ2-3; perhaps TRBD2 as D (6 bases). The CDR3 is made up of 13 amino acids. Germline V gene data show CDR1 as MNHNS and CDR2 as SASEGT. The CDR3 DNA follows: TGTGCCAGTAGCCTCGGGGGTATAGATACGCGGTATTTT. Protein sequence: CASSLGGIDTRYF.

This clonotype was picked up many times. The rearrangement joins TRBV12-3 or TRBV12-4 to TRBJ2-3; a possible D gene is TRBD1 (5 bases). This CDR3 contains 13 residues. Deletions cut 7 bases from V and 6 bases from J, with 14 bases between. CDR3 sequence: CASKGRTYDTQYF. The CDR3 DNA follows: TGTGCCAGCAAGGGCAGGACATACGATACGCAGTATTTT.

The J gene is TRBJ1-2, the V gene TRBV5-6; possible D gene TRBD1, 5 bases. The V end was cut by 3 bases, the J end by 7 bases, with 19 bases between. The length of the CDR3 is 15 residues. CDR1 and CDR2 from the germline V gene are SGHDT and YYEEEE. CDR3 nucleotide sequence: TGTGCCAGCAGCTCTCAAGGGGCGCGGGGGTTTGGCTACACCTTC. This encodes CASSSQGARGFGYTF.

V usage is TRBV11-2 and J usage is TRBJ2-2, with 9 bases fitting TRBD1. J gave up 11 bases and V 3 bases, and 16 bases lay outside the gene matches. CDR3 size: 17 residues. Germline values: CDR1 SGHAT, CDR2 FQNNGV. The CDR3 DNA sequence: TGTGCCAGCAGCTTTGACCGGGACAGGGTCGGCACCAGTGAGCTGTTTTTT. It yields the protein CASSFDRDRVGTSELFF.

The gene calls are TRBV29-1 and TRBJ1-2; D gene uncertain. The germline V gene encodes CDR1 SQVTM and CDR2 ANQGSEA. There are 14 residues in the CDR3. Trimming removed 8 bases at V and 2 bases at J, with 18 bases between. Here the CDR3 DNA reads TGCAGCCTTGTTTCGTCGACAACCAACTATGGCTACACCTTC. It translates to CSLVSSTTNYGYTF. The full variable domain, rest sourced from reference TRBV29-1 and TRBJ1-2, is SAVISQKPSRDICQRGTSLTIQCQVDSQVTMMFWYRQQPGQSLTLIATANQGSEATYESGFVIDKFPISRPNLTFSTLTVSNMSPEDSSIYLCSLVSSTTNYGYTFGSGTRLTVV.

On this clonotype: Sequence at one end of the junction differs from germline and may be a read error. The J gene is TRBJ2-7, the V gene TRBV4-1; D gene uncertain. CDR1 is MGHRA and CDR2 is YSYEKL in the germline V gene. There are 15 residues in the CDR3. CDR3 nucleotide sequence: TGTACCAGCAGCCAAAAGGGATTAGCAAACTACGAGCAGTACTTC. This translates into CTSSQKGLANYEQYF.

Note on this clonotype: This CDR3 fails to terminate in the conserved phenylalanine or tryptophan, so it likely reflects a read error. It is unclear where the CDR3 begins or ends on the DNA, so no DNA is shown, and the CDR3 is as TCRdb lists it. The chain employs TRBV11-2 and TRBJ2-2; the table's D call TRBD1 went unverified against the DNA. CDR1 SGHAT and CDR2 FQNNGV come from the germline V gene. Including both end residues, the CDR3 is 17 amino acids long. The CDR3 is CASNFDRDRVGTGEQFC.

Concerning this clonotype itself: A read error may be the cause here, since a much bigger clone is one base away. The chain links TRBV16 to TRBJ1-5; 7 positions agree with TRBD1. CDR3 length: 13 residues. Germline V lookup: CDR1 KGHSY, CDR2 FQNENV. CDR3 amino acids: CASSQGTDQPQQF. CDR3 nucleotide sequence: TGTGCCAGCAGCCAAGGGACAGATCAGCCCCAGCAATTT.